This TCR beta chain was identified during a study of response to subunit inactivated influenza vaccine. Study results and caveats: After each seasonal influenza vaccination, few new T cells are recruited, the authors suggested.

Turning to this clonotype: The antigen is unknown.

Each CDR3 protein gets one entry after TCRdb re-called the RT-PCR reads with MiXCR. The sample has 700,000 to 900,000 distinct CDR3 sequences; 21% are singletons. Trimming took off 3 bases at V and 4 bases at J, with 9 bases between the two ends. CDR3 length equals 13 residues. This TCR was recovered from a man over 45 who received an inactivated influenza vaccine. The sequencing used PBMCs from blood, collected 4 to 6 days after vaccination. The J gene is TRBJ2-5, the V gene TRBV12-3 or TRBV12-4, with D unclear. The CDR3 nucleotides read TGTGCCAGCAGTTTTGCGGATCGAGAGACCCAGTACTTC. Protein product: CASSFADRETQYF.